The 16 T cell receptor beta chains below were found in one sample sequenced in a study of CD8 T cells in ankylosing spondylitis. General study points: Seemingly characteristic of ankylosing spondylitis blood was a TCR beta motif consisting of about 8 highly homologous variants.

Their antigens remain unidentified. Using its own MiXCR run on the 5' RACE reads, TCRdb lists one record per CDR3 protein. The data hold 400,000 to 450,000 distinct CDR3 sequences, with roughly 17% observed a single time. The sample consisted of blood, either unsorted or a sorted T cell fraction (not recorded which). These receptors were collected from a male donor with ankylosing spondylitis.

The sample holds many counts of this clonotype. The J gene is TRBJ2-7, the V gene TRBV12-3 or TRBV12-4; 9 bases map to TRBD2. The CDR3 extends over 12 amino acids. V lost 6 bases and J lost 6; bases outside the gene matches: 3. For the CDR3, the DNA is TGTGCCAGCAGGTCGACTAGCGGCGAGCAGTACTTC. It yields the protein CASRSTSGEQYF.

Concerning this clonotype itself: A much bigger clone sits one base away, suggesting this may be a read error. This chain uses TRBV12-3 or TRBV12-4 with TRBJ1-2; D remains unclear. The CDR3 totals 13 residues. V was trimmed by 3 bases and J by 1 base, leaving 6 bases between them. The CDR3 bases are TGTGCCAGCAGTTTCGGGAGTAACTATGGCTACACCTTC. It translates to CASSFGSNYGYTF.

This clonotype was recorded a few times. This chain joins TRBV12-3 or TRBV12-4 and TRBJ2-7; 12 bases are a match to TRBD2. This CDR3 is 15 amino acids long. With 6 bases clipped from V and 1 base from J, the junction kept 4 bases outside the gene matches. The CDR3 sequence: CASSLTSGGSYEQYF. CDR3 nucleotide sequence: TGTGCCAGCAGCTTGACTAGCGGGGGTTCCTACGAGCAGTACTTC.

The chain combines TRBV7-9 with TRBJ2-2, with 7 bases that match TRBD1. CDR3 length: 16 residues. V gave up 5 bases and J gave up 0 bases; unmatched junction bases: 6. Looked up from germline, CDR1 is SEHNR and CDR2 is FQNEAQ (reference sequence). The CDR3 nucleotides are TGTGCCAGCAGCCCAGGACAGGTCGCGAACACCGGGGAGCTGTTTTTT. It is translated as CASSPGQVANTGELFF. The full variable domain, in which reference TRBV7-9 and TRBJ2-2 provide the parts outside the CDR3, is DTGVSQNPRHKITKRGQNVTFRCDPISEHNRLYWYRQTLGQGPEFLTYFQNEAQLEKSRLLSDRFSAERPKGSFSTLEIQRTEQGDSAMYLCASSPGQVANTGELFFGEGSRLTVL.

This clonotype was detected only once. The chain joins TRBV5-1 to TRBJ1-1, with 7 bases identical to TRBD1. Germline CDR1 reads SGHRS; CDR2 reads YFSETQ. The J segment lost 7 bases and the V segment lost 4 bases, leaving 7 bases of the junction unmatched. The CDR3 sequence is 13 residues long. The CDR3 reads CASSHLRDSEAFF. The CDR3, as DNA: TGCGCCAGCAGCCACCTCCGGGACAGTGAAGCTTTCTTT.

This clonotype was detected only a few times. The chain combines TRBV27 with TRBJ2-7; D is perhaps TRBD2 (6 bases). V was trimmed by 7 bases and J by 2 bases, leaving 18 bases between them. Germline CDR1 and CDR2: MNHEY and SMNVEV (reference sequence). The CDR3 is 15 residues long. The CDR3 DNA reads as TGTGCCAGCATGTCGGGCGGGGTTCCGACCTACGAGCAGTACTTC. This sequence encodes CASMSGGVPTYEQYF.

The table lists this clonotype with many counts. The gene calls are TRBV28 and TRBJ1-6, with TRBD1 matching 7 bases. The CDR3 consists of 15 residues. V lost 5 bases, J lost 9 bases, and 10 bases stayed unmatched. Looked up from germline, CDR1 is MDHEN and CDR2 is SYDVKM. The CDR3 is CASSATQGSGSPLHF. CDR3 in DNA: TGTGCCAGCAGTGCAACACAGGGGAGCGGTTCACCCCTCCACTTT.

The CDR3 bases are TGTGCCAGCAGCCCAGGGGCAGGGGGTACCCCCCCGTTCTTC. Its translation is CASSPGAGGTPPFF. The gene calls are TRBV7-2 and TRBJ2-1; TRBD1 matches 7 bases. The CDR3 is made up of 14 amino acids. The junction had 16 bases not matched to a gene; V was cut back by 5 bases and J by 15 bases. Germline V gene lookup returns CDR1 SGHTA and CDR2 FQGNSA. Combining the CDR3 with reference TRBV7-2 and TRBJ2-1 gives the whole variable domain GAGVSQSPSNKVTEKGKDVELRCDPISGHTALYWYRQSLGQGLEFLIYFQGNSAPDKSGLPSDRFSAERTGGSVSTLTIQRTQQEDSAVYLCASSPGAGGTPPFFGPGTRLTVL.

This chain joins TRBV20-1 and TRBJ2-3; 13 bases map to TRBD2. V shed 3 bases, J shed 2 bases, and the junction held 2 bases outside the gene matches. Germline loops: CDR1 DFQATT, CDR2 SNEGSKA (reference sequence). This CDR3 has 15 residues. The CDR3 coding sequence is TGCAGTGCTAGGGGGACTAGCGGGGTCACAGATACGCAGTATTTT. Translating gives CSARGTSGVTDTQYF.

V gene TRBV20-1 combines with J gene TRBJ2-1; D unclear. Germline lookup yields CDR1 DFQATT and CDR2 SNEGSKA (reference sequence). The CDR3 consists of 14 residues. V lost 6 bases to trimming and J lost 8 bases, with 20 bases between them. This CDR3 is CSADPRTASHEQFF. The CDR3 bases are TGCAGTGCGGACCCCCGCACCGCAAGCCATGAGCAGTTCTTC.

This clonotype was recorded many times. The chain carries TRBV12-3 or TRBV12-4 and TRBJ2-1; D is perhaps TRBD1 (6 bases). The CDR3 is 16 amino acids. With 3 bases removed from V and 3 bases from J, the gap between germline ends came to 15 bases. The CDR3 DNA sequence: TGTGCCAGCAGTTTGGTGGCAGGGGTCGGCTACAATGAGCAGTTCTTC. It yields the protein CASSLVAGVGYNEQFF.

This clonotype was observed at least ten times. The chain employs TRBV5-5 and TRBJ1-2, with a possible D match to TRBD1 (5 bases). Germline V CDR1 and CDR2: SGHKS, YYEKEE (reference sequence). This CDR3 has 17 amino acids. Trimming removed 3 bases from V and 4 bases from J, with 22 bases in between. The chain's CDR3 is CASSSTTAATVSYGYTF. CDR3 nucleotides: TGTGCCAGCAGCTCCACAACGGCCGCGACAGTTTCCTATGGCTACACCTTC.

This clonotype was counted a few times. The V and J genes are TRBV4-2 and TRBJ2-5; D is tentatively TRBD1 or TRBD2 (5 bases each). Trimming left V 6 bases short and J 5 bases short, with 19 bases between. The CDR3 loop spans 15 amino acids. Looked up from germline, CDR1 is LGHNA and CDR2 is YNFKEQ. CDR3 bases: TGTGCCAGCAGACCGTCCGAGGGGCCGTGGGAGACCCAGTACTTC. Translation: CASRPSEGPWETQYF.

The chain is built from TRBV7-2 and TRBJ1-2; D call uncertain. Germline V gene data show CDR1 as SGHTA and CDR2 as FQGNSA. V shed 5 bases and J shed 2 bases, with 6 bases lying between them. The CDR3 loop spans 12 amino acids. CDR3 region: CASSHVNYGYTF. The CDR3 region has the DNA TGTGCCAGCAGCCACGTAAACTATGGCTACACCTTC.

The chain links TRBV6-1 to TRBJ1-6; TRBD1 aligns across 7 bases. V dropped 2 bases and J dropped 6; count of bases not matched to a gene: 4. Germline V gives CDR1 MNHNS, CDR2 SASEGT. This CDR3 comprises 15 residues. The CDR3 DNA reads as TGTGCCAGCAGTGAATTAACAGGGGCTAATTCACCCCTCCACTTT. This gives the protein CASSELTGANSPLHF.

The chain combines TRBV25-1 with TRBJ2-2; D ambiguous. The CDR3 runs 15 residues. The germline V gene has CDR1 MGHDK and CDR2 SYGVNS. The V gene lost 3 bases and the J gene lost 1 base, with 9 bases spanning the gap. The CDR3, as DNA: TGTGCCAGCAGTGAGACAACAAGGAACACCGGGGAGCTGTTTTTT. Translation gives CASSETTRNTGELFF.